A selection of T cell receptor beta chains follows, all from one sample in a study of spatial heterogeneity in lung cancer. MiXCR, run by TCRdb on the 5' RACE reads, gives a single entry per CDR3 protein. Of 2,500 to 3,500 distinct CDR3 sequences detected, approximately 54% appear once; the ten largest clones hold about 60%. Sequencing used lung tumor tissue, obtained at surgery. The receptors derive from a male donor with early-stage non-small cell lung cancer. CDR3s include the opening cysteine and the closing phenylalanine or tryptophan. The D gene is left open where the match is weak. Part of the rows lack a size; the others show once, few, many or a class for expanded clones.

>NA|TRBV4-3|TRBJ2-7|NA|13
CASSQLGDYEQYF
TGCGCCAGCAGCCAACTCGGTGACTACGAGCAGTACTTC
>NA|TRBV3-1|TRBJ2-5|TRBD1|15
CASSQEGTGQETQYF
TGTGCCAGCAGCCAAGAGGGGACAGGGCAAGAGACCCAGTACTTC
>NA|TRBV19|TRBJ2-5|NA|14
CASSIRSREETQYF
TGTGCCAGTAGTATTCGCTCCAGGGAAGAGACCCAGTACTTC
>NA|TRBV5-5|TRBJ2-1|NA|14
CASSLVTSYNEQFF
TGTGCCAGCAGCTTGGTTACCTCCTACAATGAGCAGTTCTTC
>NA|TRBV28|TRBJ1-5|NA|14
CASSFRRALLPQHF
TGTGCCAGCAGTTTTCGCAGGGCCCTTTTGCCCCAGCATTTT
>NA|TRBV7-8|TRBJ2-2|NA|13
CASSAVNTGELFF
TGTGCCAGCAGCGCAGTAAACACCGGGGAGCTGTTTTTT
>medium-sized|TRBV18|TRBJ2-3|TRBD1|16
CASSPVGTGVSDTQYF
TGTGCCAGCTCACCGGTCGGGACAGGGGTGTCAGATACGCAGTATTTT
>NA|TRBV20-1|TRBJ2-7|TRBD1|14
CSAKTGALSYEQYF
TGCAGTGCCAAGACAGGGGCCCTCTCCTACGAGCAGTACTTC
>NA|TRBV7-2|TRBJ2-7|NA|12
CASSIGPGEQYF
TGTGCCAGCAGCATCGGGCCGGGCGAGCAGTACTTC
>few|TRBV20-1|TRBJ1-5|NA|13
CSATRGLYQPQHF
TGCAGTGCCACGCGGGGGCTATACCAGCCCCAGCATTTT
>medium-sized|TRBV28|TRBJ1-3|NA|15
CASSEALRSGNTIYF
TGTGCCAGCAGTGAAGCCCTCCGCTCTGGAAACACCATATATTTT
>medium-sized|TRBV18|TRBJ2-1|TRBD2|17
CASSPREGLAGVNEQFF
TGTGCCAGCTCACCACGGGAGGGACTAGCGGGAGTCAATGAGCAGTTCTTC
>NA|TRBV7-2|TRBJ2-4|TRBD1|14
CASSSLTGAYIQYF
TGTGCCAGCAGCTCCCTAACAGGGGCGTACATTCAGTACTTC
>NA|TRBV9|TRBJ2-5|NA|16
CASSTRWGRGLETQYF
TGTGCCAGCAGCACCCGCTGGGGGAGGGGGCTTGAGACCCAGTACTTC
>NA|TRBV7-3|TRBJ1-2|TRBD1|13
CASSDGTAYGYTF
TGTGCCAGCAGCGACGGGACAGCTTATGGCTACACCTTC
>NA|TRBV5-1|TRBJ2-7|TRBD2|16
CASSPQTSGGSYEQYF
TGCGCCAGCAGCCCTCAGACTAGCGGGGGCTCCTACGAGCAGTACTTC
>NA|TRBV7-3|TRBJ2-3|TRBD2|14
CASSLGTSSDTQYF
TGTGCCAGCAGCTTGGGGACTAGCTCAGATACGCAGTATTTT
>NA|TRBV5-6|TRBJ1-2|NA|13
CASSSEPLTFYTF
TGTGCCAGCAGCTCCGAGCCGTTGACATTTTACACCTTC
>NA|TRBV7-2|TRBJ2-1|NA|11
CASSFFNEQFF
TGTGCCAGCAGCTTCTTCAATGAGCAGTTCTTC
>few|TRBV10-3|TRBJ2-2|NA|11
CAISRSGELFF
TGTGCCATCAGTAGGAGCGGGGAGCTGTTTTTT